This TCR beta chain was sequenced in a study of T cells in Graves' hyperthyroidism and ophthalmopathy. Uncontrolled infection, other autoimmune disease, pregnancy or lactation barred patients from enrollment. Clinicians diagnosed patients from clinical symptoms, serum thyroxine and TRAb, thyroid ultrasound and orbital computed tomography. TCR beta CDR3 region amplification was performed from RNA transcripts. HTBI primers were used for first-round RT-PCR of the TCR CDR3. TCRdb called the multiplex PCR reads again in MiXCR, with one record for every CDR3 protein. This sample yields roughly 500,000 distinct CDR3 sequences, of which around 46% are seen a single time; 15% to 20% belongs to the top ten. Regarding the study as a whole: Blood shared most expanded thyroid clonotypes above 0.001. Ophthalmopathy could be told apart from stable hyperthyroidism with a 13 V-J model.

On this clonotype: The antigen is undetermined.

Sequenced: peripheral blood or thyroid tissue (not recorded which). This TCR was recovered from an adult woman with Graves' disease, either hyperthyroidism or ophthalmopathy (not recorded which).

CDR3 in amino acids: CASGGLGADGQYF. The CDR3 DNA sequence: TGCGCCAGCGGGGGTTTGGGGGCGGACGGGCAGTACTTC. This chain joins TRBV10-2 and TRBJ2-7; D might be TRBD1 (6 bases). Trimming took off 8 bases at V and 9 bases at J, with 20 bases between the two ends. This CDR3 contains 13 residues. The V gene's germline CDR1 is WSHSY and CDR2 SAAADI.